These 8 T cell receptor beta chains originate from one sample sequenced in a study of identical twins (dated by TCRdb to 2016 to 2017). The method behind the library was 5' RACE. The data were produced on an Illumina HiSeq 2000. Starting from the raw public reads, TCRdb applied fastp trimming at Q25, assembled clones with MiXCR and retained in-frame beta chains. Under each unique CDR3 protein, matching rows form one entry showing the most common genes and DNA. This sample gives 1.5 million to 2 million distinct CDR3 sequences in total; less than 40% of them show up just once. Of the sample, about 0.25% falls within the top ten clones. The sample taken for sequencing was cord blood. Receptors were obtained from a newborn girl in good health.

A note on this clonotype: Germline and junction disagree at one end, which may indicate a read error. The genes are TRBV12-3 or TRBV12-4 and TRBJ2-3; TRBD2 aligns across 13 bases. The CDR3 runs to 18 residues. CDR3 sequence reads: CASSVLTSGGGGTDAQYF. In DNA, the CDR3 is TGTGCCAGCAGTGTTCTAACTAGCGGGGGGGGAGGGACAGATGCGCAGTATTTT.

Note on this clonotype: One junction end disagrees with the germline gene, perhaps due to a read error. V and J are TRBV28 and TRBJ2-7; 7 nucleotides align to TRBD2. The CDR3 covers 16 residues. Germline assignment: CDR1 MDHEN and CDR2 SYDVKM. CDR3 amino acids: CAGSFPRAGAPYEQYF. The CDR3 DNA reads TGTGCCGGCAGTTTCCCCCGGGCGGGAGCTCCCTACGAGCAGTACTTC. The full variable domain, completed using reference TRBV28 and TRBJ2-7, is DVKVTQSSRYLVKRTGEKVFLECVQDMDHENMFWYRQDPGLGLRLIYFSYDVKMKEKGDIPEGYSVSREKKERFSLILESASTNQTSMYLCAGSFPRAGAPYEQYFGPGTRLTVT.

This clonotype has only a few counts. This sequence joins TRBV6-6 and TRBJ2-7, with 14 positions matching TRBD2. Germline CDR1 reads MNHNY; CDR2 reads SVGAGI (reference sequence). This CDR3 is 17 amino acids long. The junction had 10 bases not matched to a gene; V was cut back by 6 bases and J by 3 bases. In DNA, the CDR3 is TGTGCCAGCAGCTACGGGACTAGCGGGAGTTCAAACTACGAGCAGTACTTC. It translates to CASSYGTSGSSNYEQYF.

In this sample, this clonotype turned up once. The genes are TRBV7-2 and TRBJ2-7; 8 bases line up with TRBD2. The V and J ends lost 5 bases and 1 base, in that order; junction bases with no gene match: 10. Germline CDR1 and CDR2: SGHTA and FQGNSA. CDR3 length equals 16 residues. The CDR3 DNA sequence: TGTGCCAGCAGCCAATTTTCGGCGGGAGGATCCTACGAGCAGTACTTC. This gives the protein CASSQFSAGGSYEQYF. Using reference TRBV7-2 and TRBJ2-7 for the parts outside the CDR3, the full variable domain is GAGVSQSPSNKVTEKGKDVELRCDPISGHTALYWYRQSLGQGLEFLIYFQGNSAPDKSGLPSDRFSAERTGGSVSTLTIQRTQQEDSAVYLCASSQFSAGGSYEQYFGPGTRLTVT.

This clonotype was counted only a few times. The V call is TRBV7-9, the J call TRBJ1-4, with 9 bases lining up with TRBD1. J was trimmed by 2 bases and V by 5 bases; bases with no gene match: 6. CDR3 size: 16 residues. In germline, CDR1 is SEHNR, CDR2 FQNEAQ (reference sequence). The CDR3, as DNA: TGTGCCAGCAGCGGAGCCGGGACAGGGACTAATGAAAAACTGTTTTTT. Translating it yields CASSGAGTGTNEKLFF.

This rearrangement joins TRBV3-1 to TRBJ2-2; TRBD2 aligns across 9 bases. V dropped 0 bases and J dropped 3; count of bases not matched to a gene: 2. The V gene's germline CDR1 is LGHDT and CDR2 YNNKEL (reference sequence). This CDR3 has 16 residues. CDR3 bases: TGTGCCAGCAGCCAAGAGACTAGCGGCTACACCGGGGAGCTGTTTTTT. It codes for CASSQETSGYTGELFF.

This chain links TRBV28 with TRBJ1-6; D is undetermined. V was clipped by 3 bases and J by 0 bases, with 12 bases between them. This CDR3 region has 17 residues. Germline V gene lookup returns CDR1 MDHEN and CDR2 SYDVKM. CDR3 bases: TGTGCCAGCAGTTTCCGACCATTGAGCTCCTATAATTCACCCCTCCACTTT. Translation gives CASSFRPLSSYNSPLHF.

DNA for the CDR3: TGTGCCAGCACTAGTGGAGGGAGTTTACGGGATACGCAGTATTTT. Translation gives CASTSGGSLRDTQYF. The chain has TRBV12-3 or TRBV12-4 and TRBJ2-3; tentatively, D is TRBD2 (6 bases). The CDR3 length is 15 residues. The V and J ends lost 7 bases and 6 bases respectively, with 20 bases between them.